This T cell receptor beta chain was identified in a study of T cell changes during pregnancy in multiple sclerosis. The CDR3 is made up of 13 amino acids. V was clipped by 6 bases and J by 5 bases; unmatched bases: 4. Germline CDR1 is SQVTM and CDR2 is ANQGSEA. Sequenced by immunoSEQ multiplex PCR; TCRdb stores in-frame clones only, minus some. The sample carries some 110,000 clones, about 93% recorded once. The specimen comprised peripheral blood, sampled in the third trimester of pregnancy. The sequence derives from a female donor with multiple sclerosis, enrolled in a pregnancy study. This chain uses TRBV29-1 with TRBJ2-1; TRBD2 agrees at 10 bases. The CDR3 coding sequence is TGCAGCGTAAGCGGGGGGGCGGACAATGAGCAGTTCTTC. The encoded protein is CSVSGGADNEQFF.